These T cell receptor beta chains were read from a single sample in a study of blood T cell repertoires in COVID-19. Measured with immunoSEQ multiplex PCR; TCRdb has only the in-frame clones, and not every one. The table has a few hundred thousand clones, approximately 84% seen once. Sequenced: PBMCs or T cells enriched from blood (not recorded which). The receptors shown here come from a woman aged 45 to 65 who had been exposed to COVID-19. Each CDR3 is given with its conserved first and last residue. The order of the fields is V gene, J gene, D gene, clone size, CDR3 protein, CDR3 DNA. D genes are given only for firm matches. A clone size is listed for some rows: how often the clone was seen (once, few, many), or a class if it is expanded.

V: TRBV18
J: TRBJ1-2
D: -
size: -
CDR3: CASSPQNRLNLGGYTF
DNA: TGTGCCAGCTCACCACAAAACAGGCTAAACTTGGGAGGCTACACCTTC

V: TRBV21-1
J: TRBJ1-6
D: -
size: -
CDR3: CASSRNGQANTPLHF
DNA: TGTGCCAGCAGCCGTAATGGACAGGCAAATACACCCCTCCACTTT

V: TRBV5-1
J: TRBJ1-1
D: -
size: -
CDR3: CASGKDTVNTEAFF
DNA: TGCGCCAGCGGAAAGGACACCGTCAACACTGAAGCTTTCTTT

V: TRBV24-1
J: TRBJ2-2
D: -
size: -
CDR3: CATSDPLDRNTGELFF
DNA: TGTGCCACCAGTGATCCACTGGACAGAAACACCGGGGAGCTGTTTTTT

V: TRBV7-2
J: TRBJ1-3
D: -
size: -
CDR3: CASSLGPGVGNTIYF
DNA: TGTGCCAGCAGCTTAGGTCCGGGTGTGGGAAACACCATATATTTT

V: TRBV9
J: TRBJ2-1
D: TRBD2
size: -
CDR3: CASSVDQPAGVLNEQFF
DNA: TGTGCCAGCAGCGTAGACCAGCCAGCGGGGGTACTCAATGAGCAGTTCTTC

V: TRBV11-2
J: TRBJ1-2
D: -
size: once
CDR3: CASSLEGAGIYGYTF
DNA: TGTGCCAGCAGCTTAGAAGGGGCAGGGATCTATGGCTACACCTTC

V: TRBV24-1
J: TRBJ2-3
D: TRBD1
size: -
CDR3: CATSDWGTGEGDTQYF
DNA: TGTGCCACCAGTGATTGGGGGACAGGGGAAGGAGATACGCAGTATTTT

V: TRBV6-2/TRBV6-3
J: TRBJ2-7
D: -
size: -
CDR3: CASTPRVLRSSYEQYF
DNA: TGTGCCAGCACCCCGAGGGTTCTTAGGTCCTCCTACGAGCAGTACTTC

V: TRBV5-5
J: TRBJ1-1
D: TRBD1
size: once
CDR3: CASRKTGSEAFF
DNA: TGTGCCAGCAGGAAGACAGGGTCTGAAGCTTTCTTT

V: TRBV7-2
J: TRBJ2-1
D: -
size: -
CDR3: CASSPQLTLTQYNEQFF
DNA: TGTGCCAGCAGCCCACAACTAACTCTGACGCAGTACAATGAGCAGTTCTTC

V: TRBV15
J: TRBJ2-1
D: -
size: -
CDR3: CATSTPGLGRGEQFF
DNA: TGTGCCACCAGCACCCCGGGACTCGGACGAGGTGAGCAGTTCTTC

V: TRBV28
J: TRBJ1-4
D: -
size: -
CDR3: CASSLFGGVDEKLFF
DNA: TGTGCCAGCAGTTTATTTGGGGGGGTGGATGAAAAACTGTTTTTT

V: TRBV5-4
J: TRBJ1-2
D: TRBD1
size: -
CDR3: CASRPGTGVYGYTF
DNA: TGTGCCAGCAGGCCCGGGACAGGGGTCTATGGCTACACCTTC

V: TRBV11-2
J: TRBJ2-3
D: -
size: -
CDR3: CASSFRREITDTQYF
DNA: TGTGCCAGCAGCTTTAGGAGGGAGATCACAGATACGCAGTATTTT

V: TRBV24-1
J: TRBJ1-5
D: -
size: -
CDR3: CATSDGGGSGQPQHF
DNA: TGTGCCACCAGTGATGGGGGGGGGTCCGGTCAGCCCCAGCATTTT

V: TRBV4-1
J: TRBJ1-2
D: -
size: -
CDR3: CASRLRRNYGYTF
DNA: TGCGCCAGCAGGCTGAGGCGGAACTATGGCTACACCTTC

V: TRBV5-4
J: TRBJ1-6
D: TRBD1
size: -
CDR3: CASSTQTGDNSPLHF
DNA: TGTGCCAGCAGCACCCAGACAGGGGACAATTCACCCCTCCACTTT

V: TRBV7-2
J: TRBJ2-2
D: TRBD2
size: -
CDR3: CASSSRPLRSSGGAGELFF
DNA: TGTGCCAGCAGCTCTCGCCCCCTTCGCTCTAGCGGGGGGGCCGGGGAGCTGTTTTTT

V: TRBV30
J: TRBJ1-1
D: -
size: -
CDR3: CAWRGGFNSEAFF
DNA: TGTGCCTGGAGAGGGGGATTTAACAGTGAAGCTTTCTTT

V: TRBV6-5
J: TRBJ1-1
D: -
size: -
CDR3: CATWAGVNTEAFF
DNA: TGTGCCACTTGGGCAGGGGTGAACACTGAAGCTTTCTTT

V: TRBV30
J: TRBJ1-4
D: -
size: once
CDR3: CAWSPSTNEKLFF
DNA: TGTGCCTGGAGTCCATCAACTAATGAAAAACTGTTTTTT

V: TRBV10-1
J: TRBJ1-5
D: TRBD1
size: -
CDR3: CASSSGQGGQPQHF
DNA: TGCGCCAGCAGTAGTGGACAGGGAGGACAGCCCCAGCATTTT

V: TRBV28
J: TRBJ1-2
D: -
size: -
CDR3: CASTYYGSSNYGYTF
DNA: TGTGCCAGCACCTACTACGGGAGCTCGAACTATGGCTACACCTTC

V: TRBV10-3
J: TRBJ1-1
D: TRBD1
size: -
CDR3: CAIGQGDTEAFF
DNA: TGTGCCATCGGGCAGGGGGACACTGAAGCTTTCTTT

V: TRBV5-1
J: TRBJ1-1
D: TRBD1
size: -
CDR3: CASSLSTGSTEAFF
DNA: TGCGCCAGCAGCTTGTCGACAGGGAGCACTGAAGCTTTCTTT

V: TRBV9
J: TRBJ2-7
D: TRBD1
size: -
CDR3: CASSFGQGDSYEQYF
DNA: TGTGCCAGCAGCTTCGGACAGGGGGACTCCTACGAGCAGTACTTC

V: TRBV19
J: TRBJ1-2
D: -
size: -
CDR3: CASHGGGSGYTF
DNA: TGTGCCAGCCATGGGGGGGGCTCGGGCTACACCTTC

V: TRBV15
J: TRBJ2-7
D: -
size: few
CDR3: CATSRDSRRGGSSYEQYF
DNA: TGTGCCACCAGCAGAGATAGCCGTCGTGGGGGGAGCTCCTACGAGCAGTACTTC

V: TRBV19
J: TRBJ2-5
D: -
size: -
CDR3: CASQREFAQETQYF
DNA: TGTGCCAGTCAACGGGAGTTTGCTCAAGAGACCCAGTACTTC

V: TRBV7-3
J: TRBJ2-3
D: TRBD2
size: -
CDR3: CASSLRGGSTDTQYF
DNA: TGTGCCAGCAGCTTGCGGGGGGGTAGCACAGATACGCAGTATTTT

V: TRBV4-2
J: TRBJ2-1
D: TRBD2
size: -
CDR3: CASSQEPSGGVGRNEQFF
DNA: TGTGCCAGCAGCCAGGAACCTAGCGGGGGGGTAGGGCGGAATGAGCAGTTCTTC

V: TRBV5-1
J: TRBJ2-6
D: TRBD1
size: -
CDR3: CASSLWGRGRGTSGANVLTF
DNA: TGCGCCAGCAGCTTGTGGGGCAGGGGGCGCGGGACCTCTGGGGCCAACGTCCTGACTTTC

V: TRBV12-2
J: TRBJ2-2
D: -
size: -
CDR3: CASRLAGQPNTGELFF
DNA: TGTGCAAGTCGCTTAGCGGGACAGCCGAACACCGGGGAGCTGTTTTTT

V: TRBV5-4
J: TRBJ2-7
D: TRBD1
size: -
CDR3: CASSFPGQGELYEQYF
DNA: TGTGCCAGCAGCTTCCCGGGACAGGGGGAGCTCTACGAGCAGTACTTC

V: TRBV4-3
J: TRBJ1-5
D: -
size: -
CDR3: CASSQDRQLNQPQHF
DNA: TGCGCCAGCAGCCAAGATCGACAGCTTAATCAGCCCCAGCATTTT

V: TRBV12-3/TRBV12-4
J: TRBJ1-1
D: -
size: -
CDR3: CASRPTGSDAAFF
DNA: TGTGCCAGCAGACCTACAGGAAGCGATGCAGCTTTCTTT

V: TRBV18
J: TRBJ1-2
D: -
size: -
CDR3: CASSLQGDYGYTF
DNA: TGTGCCAGCTCACTACAGGGTGACTATGGCTACACCTTC

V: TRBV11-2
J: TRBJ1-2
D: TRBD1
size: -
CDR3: CASSFGTAYGYTF
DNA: TGTGCCAGCAGCTTTGGGACAGCTTATGGCTACACCTTC

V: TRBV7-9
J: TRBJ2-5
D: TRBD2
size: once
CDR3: CASSLVLGGKETQYF
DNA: TGTGCCAGCAGCTTAGTCTTGGGGGGGAAAGAGACCCAGTACTTC

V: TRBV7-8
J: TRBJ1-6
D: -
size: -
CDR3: CASSLVADNSPLHF
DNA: TGTGCCAGCAGCTTAGTTGCAGATAATTCACCCCTCCACTTT

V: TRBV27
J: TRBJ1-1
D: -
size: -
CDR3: CAGAWGVNTEAFF
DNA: TGTGCCGGCGCCTGGGGGGTTAACACTGAAGCTTTCTTT

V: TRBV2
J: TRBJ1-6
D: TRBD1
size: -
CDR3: CASKPGTGVRAANSPLHF
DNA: TGTGCCAGCAAGCCCGGGACAGGGGTAAGGGCGGCCAATTCACCCCTCCACTTT

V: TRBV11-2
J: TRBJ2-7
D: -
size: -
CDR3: CASSLGTAFYEQYF
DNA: TGTGCCAGCAGCTTAGGGACAGCCTTCTACGAGCAGTACTTC